This entry lists 8 T cell receptor beta chains sequenced from one sample in a study of Ad26.COV2.S vaccination and SARS-CoV-2 variants (TCRdb year 2021). The treatment or condition label, as the study defines it: some 20 received Ad26.COV2.S at low or high dose, single or two shots; several received placebo; per-sample allocation not given. For vaccine and placebo recipients, the sequenced repertoires came from samples collected on day 63 after the first injection. The library was made by the immunoSEQ multiplex PCR assay. Imported from immuneACCESS, the table was reduced by TCRdb to in-frame sequences with V and J called. These copies leave out some clones; in studies compared against another copy, an unresolved V gene accounts for under half, and the cause of the remainder is not known. In all, the sample holds about 480,000 clones, and around 88% of those were seen once. Of the sample, about 13% falls within the top ten clones.

The sample was peripheral blood, taken in a trial of Ad26.COV2.S vaccine versus placebo. These receptors all stem from a person between 18 and 65 years old who received the Ad26.COV2.S COVID-19 vaccine or a placebo.

The chain is built from TRBV13 and TRBJ2-7, with D possibly matching TRBD1 (6 bases). CDR1 and CDR2 (germline): PRHDT, FYEKMQ (reference sequence). The CDR3 is 14 amino acids. V dropped 0 bases and J dropped 2 bases, with 8 bases sitting between them. The CDR3 sequence: CASSLGQGPYEQYF. The CDR3 bases are TGTGCCAGCAGCTTAGGACAGGGCCCCTACGAGCAGTACTTC.

The CDR3 DNA is TGTGCCAGCAGCGGCGGGACTAGCGGGATTTACGAGCAGTACTTC. It is translated as CASSGGTSGIYEQYF. This chain uses TRBV5-6 with TRBJ2-7, with 13 bases matching TRBD2. This CDR3 has 15 residues. The V segment lost 4 bases and the J segment 4 bases; nucleotides outside the gene matches: 5. CDR1 and CDR2 (germline): SGHDT, YYEEEE.

V and J are TRBV10-3 and TRBJ1-4; D call uncertain. Germline CDR1 ENHRY, CDR2 SYGVKD. The CDR3 totals 15 residues. V was trimmed by 3 bases and J by 8 bases, leaving 16 bases between them. CDR3 residues: CAISDSGVIGEKLFF. CDR3 DNA: TGTGCCATCAGTGATTCTGGGGTAATTGGGGAAAAACTGTTTTTT.

J is TRBJ2-7 and V is TRBV6-6; the D is unclear. Germline values: CDR1 MNHNY, CDR2 SVGAGI (reference sequence). The CDR3 has 12 residues. Trimming removed 5 bases at V and 0 bases at J, with 5 bases between. Written as DNA, the CDR3 is TGTGCCAGCAGTCTAGACTCCTACGAGCAGTACTTC. Its translation is CASSLDSYEQYF.

The chain is built from TRBV6-5 and TRBJ2-3; 8 bases match TRBD2. From germline, CDR1 is MNHEY and CDR2 SVGAGI. This CDR3 has 14 amino acids. V dropped 10 bases and J dropped 4; count of bases not matched to a gene: 10. In nucleotides, the CDR3 is TGTGCCACGCGACTAGCGCGGGGCGCAGATACGCAGTATTTT. This translates into CATRLARGADTQYF.

This sequence joins TRBV7-2 and TRBJ2-7; weak D call: TRBD1 (5 bases). Germline CDR1 and CDR2: SGHTA and FQGNSA. The CDR3 extends over 14 amino acids. The V gene lost 2 bases and the J gene lost 9 bases, with 17 bases spanning the gap. The CDR3 nucleotides read TGTGCCAGCAGCTTACAGCAGGGTGCACTCGCGCAGTACTTC. Amino acid sequence: CASSLQQGALAQYF.

The chain couples TRBV7-9 to TRBJ2-1; 12 positions match TRBD1. J gave up 8 bases and V 0 bases, and 14 bases lay outside the gene matches. The length of the CDR3 is 19 residues. CDR1 and CDR2 (germline): SEHNR, FQNEAQ (reference sequence). CDR3 loop: CASSLADPPTGTGGDEQFF. CDR3 DNA: TGTGCCAGCAGCTTAGCGGACCCCCCCACCGGGACAGGGGGCGATGAGCAGTTCTTC.

This clone has a handful of counts. The V and J genes are TRBV4-2 and TRBJ1-2; D possibly corresponds to TRBD1 (6 bases). The CDR3 spans 16 residues. Per germline, CDR1 LGHNA and CDR2 YNFKEQ. Trimming left V 4 bases short and J 4 bases short, with 19 bases between. The CDR3 DNA follows: TGTGCCAGCAGCCTCGGGGGGGCCCAGGGTGGCTATGGCTACACCTTC. This gives the protein CASSLGGAQGGYGYTF.